This T cell receptor (beta chain) was recorded in a study of OX40 agonist ivuxolimab in advanced cancers. Study-wide background: Each dose-escalation patient presented with hepatocellular carcinoma, melanoma, renal cell or head and neck cancer.

Study-level results: CD4+ T cells averaged fewer expanded clones than CD8+ T cells. Expanded peripheral T cells had an undetermined antigen specificity.

Measured with immunoSEQ multiplex PCR; TCRdb has only the in-frame clones, and not every one. The sample records 57,000 or so clones, less than 95% being singletons. This clone turned up a few times. The target antigen is unknown. The sequence came from an adult with an advanced solid tumor such as melanoma, head and neck, liver or kidney cancer. The sequencing used CD4+ or CD8+ T cells sorted from blood, collected in a trial of the OX40 agonist ivuxolimab.

CDR3 amino acids: CASSFDQSPSSYEQYF. The CDR3 nucleotides are TGTGCCAGCAGCTTTGATCAATCACCTAGTTCCTACGAGCAGTACTTC. This chain uses TRBV12-1 with TRBJ2-7; the DNA was not compared with TRBD2, the D call given in the table. TRBV12-1 is reported as a pseudogene. This CDR3 has 16 residues.